The clone carrying this T cell receptor (beta chain) appeared a few times. The antigen remains unidentified. Following RNA extraction, reverse transcription yielded cDNA that acted as the sequencing template. TCRdb's copy holds only in-frame clones and misses some; the assay was immunoSEQ multiplex PCR. The sample gives about 60,000 clones, about 45% of which show up once; 20% is in the top ten. The data are from a study of CD8+ T cells in alopecia areata. Overall study: Tofacitinib administration to treated patients was oral, at 5 to 10 mg twice daily. Severity was scored as percentage of affected scalp area in treated patients.

The CDR3 is 12 amino acids. Trimming pared 5 bases from V and 2 bases from J, leaving 4 bases between. Germline V gene data show CDR1 as SEHNR and CDR2 as FQNEAQ (reference sequence). Regarding the study as a whole: Scalp clonality, along with expanded CD8+ clones among the top 100, was significantly decreased by tofacitinib.

Treatment of the sample: oral pan-JAK inhibitor, 5-10 mg twice daily. The V and J genes are TRBV7-9 and TRBJ2-1, with D hard to call. Sequencing used CD8+ T cells sorted from blood, obtained at approximately week 37, from a patient treated with tofacitinib. This TCR was sampled from a human donor with alopecia areata. CDR3 sequence: CASSPAYNEQFF. Written as DNA, the CDR3 is TGTGCCAGCAGCCCTGCCTACAATGAGCAGTTCTTC.